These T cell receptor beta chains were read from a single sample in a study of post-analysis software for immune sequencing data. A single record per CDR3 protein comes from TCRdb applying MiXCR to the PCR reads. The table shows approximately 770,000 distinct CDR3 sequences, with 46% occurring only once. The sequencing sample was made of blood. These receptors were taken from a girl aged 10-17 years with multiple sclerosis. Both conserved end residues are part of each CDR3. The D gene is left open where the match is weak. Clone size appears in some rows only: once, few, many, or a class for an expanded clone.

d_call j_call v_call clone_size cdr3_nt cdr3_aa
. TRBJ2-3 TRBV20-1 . TGCAGTGCCCCCGATGCAGGGGCTCTGGATACGCAGTATTTT CSAPDAGALDTQYF
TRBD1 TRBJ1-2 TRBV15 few TGTGCCACCAGGGGGGACAGCGGGCTCTATGGCTACACCTTC CATRGDSGLYGYTF
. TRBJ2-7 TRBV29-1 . TGCAGCGTTGAAGAGGTCAACTCCTACGAGCAGTACTTC CSVEEVNSYEQYF
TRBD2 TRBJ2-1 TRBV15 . TGTGCCACCAGCCCAACTAGCGGGAGGGCCCACTCCTACAATGAGCAGTTCTTC CATSPTSGRAHSYNEQFF
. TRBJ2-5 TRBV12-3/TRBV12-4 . TGTGCCAGCAGCCCAAGGGTTAGGGGGGAGACCCAGTACTTC CASSPRVRGETQYF
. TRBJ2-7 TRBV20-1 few TGCAGTGCTCCAGTCGGAGCGTCTCCCTACGAGCAGTACTTC CSAPVGASPYEQYF
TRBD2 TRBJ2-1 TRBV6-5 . TGTGCCAGCAGTTACTCCCCTAGCGGGAGAGAAAATGAGCAGTTCTTC CASSYSPSGRENEQFF
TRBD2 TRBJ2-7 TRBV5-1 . TGCGCCAGCACCTCCCCCGGGACTAGCGCCTACAATGAGCAGTACTTC CASTSPGTSAYNEQYF
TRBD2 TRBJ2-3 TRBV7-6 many TGTGCCAGCAGCTTAGGGACTAGCGGGAGAAGGATGGATACGCAGTATTTT CASSLGTSGRRMDTQYF
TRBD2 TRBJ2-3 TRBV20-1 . TGCAGTGCTAGGGACTTACTAGCGGGCTACACAGATGCGCAGTATTTT CSARDLLAGYTDAQYF
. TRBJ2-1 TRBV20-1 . TGCAGTGCCGGACCGGGTAGAGACAATGAGCAGTTCTTC CSAGPGRDNEQFF
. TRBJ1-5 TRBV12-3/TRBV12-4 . TGTGCCAGCAGTTTACATAGCAATCAGCCCCAGCATTTT CASSLHSNQPQHF
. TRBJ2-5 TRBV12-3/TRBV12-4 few TGTGCCAGCAGTTTAGCCAGGGCGAAGAGGGAGACCCAGTACTTC CASSLARAKRETQYF
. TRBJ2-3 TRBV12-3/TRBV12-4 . TGTGCCAGCAGTTTTGAGGCGGCGGTCGGAGATACGCAGTATTTT CASSFEAAVGDTQYF
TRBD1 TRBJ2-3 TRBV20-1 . TGCAGTGCAGGACAGGGAAAGAGCACAGATACGCAGTATTTT CSAGQGKSTDTQYF
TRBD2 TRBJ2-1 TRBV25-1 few TGTGCCAGCAGTGGTGCAGCGGGAGGGCCCTACAATGAGCAGTTCTTC CASSGAAGGPYNEQFF
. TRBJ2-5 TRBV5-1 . TGCGCCAGCAGCTGGCGGGAACAAGAGACCCAGTACTTC CASSWREQETQYF
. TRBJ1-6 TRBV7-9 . TGTGCCAGCAGCTTAGAGAGCTCCTATAATTCACCCCTCCACTTT CASSLESSYNSPLHF
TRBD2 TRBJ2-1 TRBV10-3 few TGTGCCATCACCCCTAGGCCTAGCGGGAAGAATGAGCAGTTCTTC CAITPRPSGKNEQFF
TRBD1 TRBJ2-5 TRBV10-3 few TGTGCCATCAGTCCCCAAGACAGGGGGCATCAAGAGACCCAGTACTTC CAISPQDRGHQETQYF
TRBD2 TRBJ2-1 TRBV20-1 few TGCAGTGCCAAACGGACTAGCGGTGTCTACAATGAGCAGTTCTTC CSAKRTSGVYNEQFF
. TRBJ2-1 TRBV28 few TGTGCCAGCAGTTCGGTTGGGAGAAAGCCCTACAATGAGCAGTTCTTC CASSSVGRKPYNEQFF
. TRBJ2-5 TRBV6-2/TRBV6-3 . TGTGCCATCTCGGACTCCCTGAGAGCCCAGTACTTC CAISDSLRAQYF
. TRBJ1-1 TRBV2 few TGTGCCCAGCGGGTTGTGAACACTGAAGCTTTCTTT CAQRVVNTEAFF
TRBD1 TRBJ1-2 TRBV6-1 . TGTGCCAGCAGCACCGGGACAGTATTATACTATGGCTACACCTTC CASSTGTVLYYGYTF
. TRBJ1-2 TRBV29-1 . TGCAGCGTTGACCTCGAAGGCTACACCTTC CSVDLEGYTF
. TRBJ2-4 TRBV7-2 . TGTGCCAGCAGCCTAGACCCCCAGGACATTCAGTACTTC CASSLDPQDIQYF
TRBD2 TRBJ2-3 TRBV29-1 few TGCAGCGCTTCTAGCGGGCCCAGCACAGATACGCAGTATTTT CSASSGPSTDTQYF
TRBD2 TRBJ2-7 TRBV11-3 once TGTGCCAGCAGCTCTAGGCAAGCGGGGGACGTCTACGAGCAGTACTTC CASSSRQAGDVYEQYF
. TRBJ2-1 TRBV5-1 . TGCGCCAGCAGCTGGGCCCGCAACTCCTACAATGAGCAGTTCTTC CASSWARNSYNEQFF
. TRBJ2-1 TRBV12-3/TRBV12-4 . TGTGCCAGCAGTTTTTGGCCACGGGCTCCCAATGAGCAGTTCTTC CASSFWPRAPNEQFF
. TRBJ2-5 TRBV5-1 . TGCGCCAGCAGCTTGTTGGACAGCCAAGAGACCCAGTACTTC CASSLLDSQETQYF
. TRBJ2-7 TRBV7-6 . TGTGCCAGCAGCTTAGGAGACGACACTTACGAGCAGTACTTC CASSLGDDTYEQYF
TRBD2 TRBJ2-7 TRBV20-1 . TGCAGTTTAGCGGGGAACTACGAGCAGTACTTC CSLAGNYEQYF
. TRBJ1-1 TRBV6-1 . TGTGCCAGTTTGGGGTGGTACACTGAAGCTTTCTTT CASLGWYTEAFF
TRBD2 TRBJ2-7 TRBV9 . TGTGCCAGCAGCGTAGAGGGCGGGAGTAGAGACGAGCAGTACTTC CASSVEGGSRDEQYF
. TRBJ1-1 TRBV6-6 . TGTGCCAGCAGTTACTACAGACAGGCTATGAACACTGAAGCTTTCTTT CASSYYRQAMNTEAFF
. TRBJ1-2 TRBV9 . TGTGCCAGCAGCGTAGATCACGTGGGGGGGTCCAATGGCTACACCTTC CASSVDHVGGSNGYTF
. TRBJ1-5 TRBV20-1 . TGCAGTGCCCATGTCCCGGATAGCAATCAGCCCCAGCATTTT CSAHVPDSNQPQHF
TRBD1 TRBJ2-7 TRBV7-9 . TGTGCCAGCACCCGAACAGGGGGAAGCTCCTACGAGCAGTACTTC CASTRTGGSSYEQYF
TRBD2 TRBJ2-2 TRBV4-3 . TGCGCCAGCAGCCAAGCCCTAGCGGGAACCACCGGGGAGCTGTTTTTT CASSQALAGTTGELFF
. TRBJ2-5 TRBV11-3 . TGTGCCAGCAGCCTAGGCCTTTGGGGGTTGGCGGAAGAGACCCAGTACTTC CASSLGLWGLAEETQYF
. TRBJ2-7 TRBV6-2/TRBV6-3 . TGTGCCAGCGGGATCGGACAGAGCTACGAGCAGTACTTC CASGIGQSYEQYF
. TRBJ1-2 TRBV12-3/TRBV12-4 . TGTGCCAGCAGTCAACAGGGAAACGGCTACACCTTC CASSQQGNGYTF
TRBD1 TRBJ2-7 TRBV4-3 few TGCGCCAGCAGCCAAGAGACAGGGAAATACGAGCAGTACTTC CASSQETGKYEQYF
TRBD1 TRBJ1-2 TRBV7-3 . TGTGCCAGCAGCTTAACGGGGTCGACAGGGGTAGAGTCTAACTATGGCTACACCTTC CASSLTGSTGVESNYGYTF
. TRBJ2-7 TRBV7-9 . TGTGCCAGCAGCTCCCTTTCCGAGCAGTACTTC CASSSLSEQYF
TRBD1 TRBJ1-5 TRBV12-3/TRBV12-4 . TGTGCCAGCAGTTTGAAGACCGGGACAGAATATAGCAATCAGCCCCAGCATTTT CASSLKTGTEYSNQPQHF
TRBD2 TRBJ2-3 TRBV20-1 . TGCAGTGCTAGAGGTCCGACTAGCTCAGATACGCAGTATTTT CSARGPTSSDTQYF
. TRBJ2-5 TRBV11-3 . TGTGCCAGCAGCCTCTCGGGGGTAGGGAGTCACCAAGAGACCCAGTACTTC CASSLSGVGSHQETQYF
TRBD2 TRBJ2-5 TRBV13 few TGTGCCAGCAGCTCCGGAGGACTAGCGGGAGAAGAGACCCAGTACTTC CASSSGGLAGEETQYF